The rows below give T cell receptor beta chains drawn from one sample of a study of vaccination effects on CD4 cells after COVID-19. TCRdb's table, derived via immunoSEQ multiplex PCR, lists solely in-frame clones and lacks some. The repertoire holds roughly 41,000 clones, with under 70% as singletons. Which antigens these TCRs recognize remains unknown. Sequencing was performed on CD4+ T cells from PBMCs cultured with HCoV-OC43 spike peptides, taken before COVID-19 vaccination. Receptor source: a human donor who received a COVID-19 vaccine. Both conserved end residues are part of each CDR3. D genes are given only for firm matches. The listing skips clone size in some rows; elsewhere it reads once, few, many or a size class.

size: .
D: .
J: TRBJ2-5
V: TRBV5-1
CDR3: CASSLVGVQETQYF
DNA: TGCGCCAGCAGCTTGGTAGGGGTACAAGAGACCCAGTACTTC

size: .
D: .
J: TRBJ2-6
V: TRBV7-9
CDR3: CASSLLGSGANVLTF
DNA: TGTGCCAGCAGCTTATTGGGATCTGGGGCCAACGTCCTGACTTTC

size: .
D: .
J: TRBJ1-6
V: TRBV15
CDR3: CATSRDRNSPLHF
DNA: TGTGCCACCAGCAGAGATCGTAATTCACCCCTCCACTTT

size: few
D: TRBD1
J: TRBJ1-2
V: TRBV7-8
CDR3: CASSLGTGRNYGYTF
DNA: TGTGCCAGCAGCTTAGGGACAGGGCGTAACTATGGCTACACCTTC

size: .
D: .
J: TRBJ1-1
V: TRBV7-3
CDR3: CASSPGWMNTEAFF
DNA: TGTGCCAGCAGCCCCGGTTGGATGAACACTGAAGCTTTCTTT

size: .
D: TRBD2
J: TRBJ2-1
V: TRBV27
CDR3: CASRIAGTTHEQFF
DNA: TGTGCCAGCAGGATAGCGGGGACTACACATGAGCAGTTCTTC

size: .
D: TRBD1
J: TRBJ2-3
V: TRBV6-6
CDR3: CASGQVGDTQYF
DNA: TGTGCCAGCGGACAGGTGGGAGATACGCAGTATTTT

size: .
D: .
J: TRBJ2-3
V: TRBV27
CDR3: CASSLYRLDTDTQYF
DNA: TGTGCCAGCAGTTTATACCGCCTAGACACAGATACGCAGTATTTT

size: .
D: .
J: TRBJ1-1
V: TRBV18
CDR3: CASSPPAGLNTEAFF
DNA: TGTGCCAGCTCACCACCAGCTGGATTGAACACTGAAGCTTTCTTT

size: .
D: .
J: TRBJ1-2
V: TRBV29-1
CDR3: CSSSRDGNYGYTF
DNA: TGCAGCTCTTCTCGGGACGGTAACTATGGCTACACCTTC

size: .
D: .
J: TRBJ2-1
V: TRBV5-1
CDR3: CASSLQESSYNEQFF
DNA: TGCGCCAGCAGCTTACAGGAGAGCTCCTACAATGAGCAGTTCTTC

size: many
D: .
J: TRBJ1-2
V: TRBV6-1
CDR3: CASSEDARARGYTF
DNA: TGTGCCAGCAGTGAAGACGCTCGAGCCCGGGGCTACACCTTC

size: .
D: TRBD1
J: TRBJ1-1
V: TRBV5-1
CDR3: CASSLGGQGYLTEAFF
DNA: TGCGCCAGCAGCTTGGGGGGACAGGGCTATCTGACTGAAGCTTTCTTT

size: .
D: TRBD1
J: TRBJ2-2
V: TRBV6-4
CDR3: CASRRDSTGELFF
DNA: TGTGCCAGCAGGAGGGACAGCACCGGGGAGCTGTTTTTT

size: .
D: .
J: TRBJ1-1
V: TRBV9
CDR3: CASSVGPGNTEAFF
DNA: TGTGCCAGCAGCGTAGGTCCAGGGAACACTGAAGCTTTCTTT

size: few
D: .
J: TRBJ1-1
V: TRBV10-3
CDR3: CAISEDTLMNTEAFF
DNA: TGTGCCATCAGTGAGGACACCCTCATGAACACTGAAGCTTTCTTT

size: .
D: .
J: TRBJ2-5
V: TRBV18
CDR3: CASSPGAYQETQYF
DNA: TGTGCCAGCTCACCTGGGGCCTACCAAGAGACCCAGTACTTC

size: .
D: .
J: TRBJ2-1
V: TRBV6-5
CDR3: CASGLGAPYNEQFF
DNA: TGTGCCAGCGGCCTCGGGGCGCCATACAATGAGCAGTTCTTC

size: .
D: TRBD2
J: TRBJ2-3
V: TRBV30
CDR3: CAYGYSGGAMDTQYF
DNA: TGTGCCTATGGGTATAGCGGGGGGGCCATGGATACGCAGTATTTT

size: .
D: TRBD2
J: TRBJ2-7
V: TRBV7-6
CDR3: CASSLAGGPYEQYF
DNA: TGTGCCAGCAGCTTAGCGGGAGGGCCCTACGAGCAGTACTTC

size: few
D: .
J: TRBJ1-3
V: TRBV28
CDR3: CASRTSGNTIYF
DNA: TGTGCCAGCAGAACCTCTGGAAACACCATATATTTT

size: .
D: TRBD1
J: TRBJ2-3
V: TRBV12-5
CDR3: CASGLEQGATDTQYF
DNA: TGTGCTAGTGGTTTGGAACAGGGGGCCACAGATACGCAGTATTTT

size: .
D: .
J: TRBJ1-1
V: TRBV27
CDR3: CASSLFRGNTEAFF
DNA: TGTGCCAGCAGTTTATTCCGGGGGAACACTGAAGCTTTCTTT

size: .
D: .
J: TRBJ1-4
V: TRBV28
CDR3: CASSFPSTNEKLFF
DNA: TGTGCCAGCAGTTTTCCCTCAACTAATGAAAAACTGTTTTTT

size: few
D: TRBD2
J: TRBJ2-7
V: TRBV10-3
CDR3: CASSPSGIGYEQYF
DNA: TGTGCCTCGTCCCCTAGCGGGATAGGTTACGAGCAGTACTTC

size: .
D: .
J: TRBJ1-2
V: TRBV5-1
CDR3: CASSPMTGGGYTF
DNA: TGCGCCAGCAGCCCGATGACAGGCGGTGGCTACACCTTC

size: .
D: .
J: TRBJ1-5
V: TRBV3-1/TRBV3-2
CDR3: CASSQREGQPQHF
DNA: TGTGCCAGCAGCCAGCGGGAGGGTCAGCCCCAGCATTTT

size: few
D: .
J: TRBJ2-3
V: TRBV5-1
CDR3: CASSYQDSGADTQYF
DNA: TGCGCCAGCAGCTACCAGGACTCCGGCGCAGATACGCAGTATTTT

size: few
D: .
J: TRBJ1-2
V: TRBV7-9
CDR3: CASSSMDRPYGYTF
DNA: TGTGCCAGCAGCTCAATGGACAGACCCTATGGCTACACCTTC

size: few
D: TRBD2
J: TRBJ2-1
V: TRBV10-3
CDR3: CAISFAGRDEQFF
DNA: TGTGCCATCAGTTTTGCAGGGAGGGATGAGCAGTTCTTC